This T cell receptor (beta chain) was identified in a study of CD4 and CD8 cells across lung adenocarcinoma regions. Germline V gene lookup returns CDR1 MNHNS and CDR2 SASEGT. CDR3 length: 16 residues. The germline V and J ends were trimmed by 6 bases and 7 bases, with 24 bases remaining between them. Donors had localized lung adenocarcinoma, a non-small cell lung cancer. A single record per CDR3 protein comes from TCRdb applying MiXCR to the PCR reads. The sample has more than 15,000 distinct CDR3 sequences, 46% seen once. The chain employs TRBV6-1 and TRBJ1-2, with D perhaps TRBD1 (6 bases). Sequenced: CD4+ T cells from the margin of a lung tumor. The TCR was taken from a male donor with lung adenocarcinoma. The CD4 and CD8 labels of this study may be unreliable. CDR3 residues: CASSLTNFGTSAGYTF. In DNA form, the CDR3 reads TGTGCCAGCAGCCTCACCAACTTCGGGACATCAGCTGGCTACACCTTC.